Listed below are T cell receptor beta chains from one sample, sequenced in a study of blood T cell repertoires in COVID-19. Assay: immunoSEQ multiplex PCR; the TCRdb copy retains only in-frame clones and omits some. Here the sample spans around 250,000 clones, around 80% being singletons. Sequencing was done on a sample of peripheral blood. The receptors derive from a man aged 80 or over with acute or convalescent COVID-19. The CDR3 runs from the conserved cysteine through the conserved F or W. D genes are given only for firm matches. Size is stated for part of the rows, as once, few or many counts, or as a class when the clone is expanded.

v_call: TRBV30
clone_size: .
d_call: TRBD1
j_call: TRBJ2-1
cdr3_nt: TGTGCCTGGAGTTTTGGGACAGTTTACAATGAGCAGTTCTTC
cdr3_aa: CAWSFGTVYNEQFF

v_call: TRBV3-1/TRBV3-2
clone_size: .
d_call: .
j_call: TRBJ1-4
cdr3_nt: TGTGCCAGCAGCCCGAGGTGGCGTGAAAAACTGTTTTTT
cdr3_aa: CASSPRWREKLFF

v_call: TRBV5-1
clone_size: .
d_call: TRBD1
j_call: TRBJ1-2
cdr3_nt: TGCGCCAGCAGCGTAAATACAGGGGGCATAGACTATGGCTACACCTTC
cdr3_aa: CASSVNTGGIDYGYTF

v_call: TRBV5-1
clone_size: .
d_call: .
j_call: TRBJ1-6
cdr3_nt: TGCGCCAGCAGCGAGGGATATTCACCCCTCCACTTT
cdr3_aa: CASSEGYSPLHF

v_call: TRBV19
clone_size: .
d_call: TRBD1
j_call: TRBJ1-6
cdr3_nt: TGTGCCAGTAGTGAAATGAAGAGGGACAGGACAAGCTCCTATAATTCACCCCTCCACTTT
cdr3_aa: CASSEMKRDRTSSYNSPLHF

v_call: TRBV28
clone_size: few
d_call: .
j_call: TRBJ2-7
cdr3_nt: TGTGCCAGCAGTTTTGTAGGCGGGACCTACGAGCAGTACTTC
cdr3_aa: CASSFVGGTYEQYF

v_call: TRBV10-3
clone_size: .
d_call: .
j_call: TRBJ1-4
cdr3_nt: TGTGCCACAGGACTGGCGATTAATGAAAAACTGTTTTTT
cdr3_aa: CATGLAINEKLFF

v_call: TRBV5-1
clone_size: .
d_call: TRBD1
j_call: TRBJ2-2
cdr3_nt: TGCGCCAGCAGCTTACCAGGGGGCGACACCGGGGAGCTGTTTTTT
cdr3_aa: CASSLPGGDTGELFF

v_call: TRBV29-1
clone_size: .
d_call: .
j_call: TRBJ2-7
cdr3_nt: TGCAGCGTGCTGTCGGACACTTCCGAGCAGTACTTC
cdr3_aa: CSVLSDTSEQYF

v_call: TRBV5-1
clone_size: .
d_call: TRBD2
j_call: TRBJ2-1
cdr3_nt: TGCGCCAGCAGCTCCATAGCGGGGAACTACAATGAGCAGTTCTTC
cdr3_aa: CASSSIAGNYNEQFF

v_call: TRBV5-4
clone_size: .
d_call: .
j_call: TRBJ1-1
cdr3_nt: TGTGCCAGCAGCTTGGCGGGGTCGCCTGAAGCTTTCTTT
cdr3_aa: CASSLAGSPEAFF

v_call: TRBV5-1
clone_size: .
d_call: .
j_call: TRBJ1-1
cdr3_nt: TGCGCCAGCAGCTTGCGGGTAGCGGGGGCGGACACTGAAGCTTTCTTT
cdr3_aa: CASSLRVAGADTEAFF

v_call: TRBV6-1
clone_size: .
d_call: TRBD1
j_call: TRBJ2-2
cdr3_nt: TGTGCCAGCAGTGATGACGGGACAGGGAACACCGGGGAGCTGTTTTTT
cdr3_aa: CASSDDGTGNTGELFF

v_call: TRBV7-2
clone_size: .
d_call: .
j_call: TRBJ2-5
cdr3_nt: TGTGCCAGCAGCCCTGGCACGGCTCGCGGGGTAGAGACCCAGTACTTC
cdr3_aa: CASSPGTARGVETQYF

v_call: TRBV5-1
clone_size: .
d_call: TRBD2
j_call: TRBJ2-1
cdr3_nt: TGCGCCAGCAGCTTACACCCCCCTCAGTCTAGCGGGAACAATGAGCAGTTCTTC
cdr3_aa: CASSLHPPQSSGNNEQFF

v_call: TRBV7-8
clone_size: .
d_call: .
j_call: TRBJ2-7
cdr3_nt: TGTGCCAGCAGCCCAGCCGGTCACGAGCAGTACTTC
cdr3_aa: CASSPAGHEQYF

v_call: TRBV28
clone_size: .
d_call: TRBD1
j_call: TRBJ1-5
cdr3_nt: TGTGCCAGCAGTTTAACGGGACAGGGGGGGGATCAGCCCCAGCATTTT
cdr3_aa: CASSLTGQGGDQPQHF

v_call: TRBV19
clone_size: .
d_call: TRBD2
j_call: TRBJ2-1
cdr3_nt: TGTGCCAGTAGTATTTTAGCGGGATACAATGAGCAGTTCTTC
cdr3_aa: CASSILAGYNEQFF